The rows below give T cell receptor beta chains drawn from one sample of a study of blood T cell repertoires in COVID-19. Here immunoSEQ multiplex PCR was the method, and the copy in TCRdb shows in-frame clones only, minus some. The sample lists a few hundred thousand clones, 70% to 90% seen once, with more than 8.5% in the top ten. Material: peripheral blood. These receptors all stem from a woman aged 50 to 60 with COVID-19, enrolled during active disease. Each CDR3 is given without its conserved first and last residue. Fields, in order: CDR3 protein, clone size, D gene, V gene, J gene. D genes are given only for firm matches. Clone size is given for some rows only: seen once, a few or many times, or a class if the clone is expanded.

CDR3 protein: ASSALSGRLSTETQY
clone size: few
D gene: .
V gene: TRBV9
J gene: TRBJ2-5

CDR3 protein: ASIPPDRGIAKNIQY
clone size: .
D gene: TRBD1
V gene: TRBV2
J gene: TRBJ2-4

CDR3 protein: ASRGSRGYT
clone size: .
D gene: .
V gene: TRBV2
J gene: TRBJ1-2

CDR3 protein: ATDRGDEQY
clone size: once
D gene: TRBD1
V gene: TRBV6-6
J gene: TRBJ2-7

CDR3 protein: ASARDYGGYNEQF
clone size: .
D gene: TRBD2
V gene: TRBV12-5
J gene: TRBJ2-1

CDR3 protein: SVRLTGIGEQY
clone size: .
D gene: .
V gene: TRBV29-1
J gene: TRBJ2-7

CDR3 protein: AISESGDRGPGELF
clone size: .
D gene: TRBD1
V gene: TRBV10-3
J gene: TRBJ2-2

CDR3 protein: ASTPRGGFNQPQH
clone size: .
D gene: .
V gene: TRBV19
J gene: TRBJ1-5

CDR3 protein: ASSVVGTRSRDTQY
clone size: .
D gene: TRBD2
V gene: TRBV9
J gene: TRBJ2-3

CDR3 protein: ASSRGRGGLGELF
clone size: few
D gene: TRBD2
V gene: TRBV7-8
J gene: TRBJ2-2